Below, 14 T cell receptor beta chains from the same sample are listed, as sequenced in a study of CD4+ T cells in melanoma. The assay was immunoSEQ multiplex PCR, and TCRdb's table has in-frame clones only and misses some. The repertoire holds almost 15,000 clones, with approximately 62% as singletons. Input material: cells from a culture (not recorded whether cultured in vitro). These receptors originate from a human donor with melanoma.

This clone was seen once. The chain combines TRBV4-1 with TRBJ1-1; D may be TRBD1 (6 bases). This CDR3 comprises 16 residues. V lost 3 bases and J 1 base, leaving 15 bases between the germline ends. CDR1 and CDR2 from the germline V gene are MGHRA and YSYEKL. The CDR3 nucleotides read TGCGCCAGCAGCCAGACCAAAAGAGGGGGGAACACTGAAGCTTTCTTT. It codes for CASSQTKRGGNTEAFF.

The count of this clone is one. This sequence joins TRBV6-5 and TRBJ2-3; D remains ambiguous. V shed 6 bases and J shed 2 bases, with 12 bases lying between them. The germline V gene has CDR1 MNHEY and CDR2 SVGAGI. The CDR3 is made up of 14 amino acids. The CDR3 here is CASSLVGFTDTQYF. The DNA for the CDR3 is TGTGCCAGCAGCTTGGTCGGGTTCACAGATACGCAGTATTTT.

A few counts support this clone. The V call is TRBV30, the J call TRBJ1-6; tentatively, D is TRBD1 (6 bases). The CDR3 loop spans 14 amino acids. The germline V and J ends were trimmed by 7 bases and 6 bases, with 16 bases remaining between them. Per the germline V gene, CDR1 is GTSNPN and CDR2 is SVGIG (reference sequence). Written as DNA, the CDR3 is TGTGCCTCACAGGGAACCATAGTTAATTCACCCCTCCACTTT. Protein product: CASQGTIVNSPLHF. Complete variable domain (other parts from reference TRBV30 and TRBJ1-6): SQTIHQWPATLVQPVGSPLSLECTVEGTSNPNLYWYRQAAGRGLQLLFYSVGIGQISSEVPQNLSASRPQDRQFILSSKKLLLSDSGFYLCASQGTIVNSPLHFGNGTRLTVT.

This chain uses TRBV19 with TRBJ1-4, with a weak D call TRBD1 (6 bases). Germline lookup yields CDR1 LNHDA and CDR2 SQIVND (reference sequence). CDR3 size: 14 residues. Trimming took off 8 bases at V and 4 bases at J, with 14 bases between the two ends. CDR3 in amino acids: CASGRRGHNEKLFF. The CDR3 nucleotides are TGTGCCAGTGGCCGGCGGGGGCATAATGAAAAACTGTTTTTT.

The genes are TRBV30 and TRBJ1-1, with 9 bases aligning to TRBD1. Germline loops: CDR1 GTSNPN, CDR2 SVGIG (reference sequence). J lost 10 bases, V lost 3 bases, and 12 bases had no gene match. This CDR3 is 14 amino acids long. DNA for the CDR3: TGTGCCTGGAGCCAGACAGGGGGAGGTATTCGAGCTTTCTTT. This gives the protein CAWSQTGGGIRAFF.

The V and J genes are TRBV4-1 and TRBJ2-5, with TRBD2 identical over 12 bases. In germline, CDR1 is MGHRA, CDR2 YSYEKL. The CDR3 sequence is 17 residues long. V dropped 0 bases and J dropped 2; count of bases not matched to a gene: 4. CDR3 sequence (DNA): TGCGCCAGCAGCCAAGATCGCCTAGCGGGGGGGCAAGAGACCCAGTACTTC. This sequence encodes CASSQDRLAGGQETQYF.

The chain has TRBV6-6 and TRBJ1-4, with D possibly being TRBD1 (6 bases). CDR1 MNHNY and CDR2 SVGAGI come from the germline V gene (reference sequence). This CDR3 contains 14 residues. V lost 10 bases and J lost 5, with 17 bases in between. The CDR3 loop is CATSTSQGNEKLFF. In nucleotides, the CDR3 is TGTGCCACCTCCACTTCCCAGGGGAATGAAAAACTGTTTTTT.

The CDR3 sequence: CASSIGPNYGYTF. DNA for the CDR3: TGTGCCAGCAGTATCGGCCCGAACTATGGCTACACCTTC. The chain couples TRBV2 to TRBJ1-2; D is ambiguous. Per the germline V gene, CDR1 is SNHLY and CDR2 is FYNNEI. The germline V and J ends were trimmed by 5 bases and 2 bases, with 9 bases remaining between them. The CDR3 runs 13 residues.

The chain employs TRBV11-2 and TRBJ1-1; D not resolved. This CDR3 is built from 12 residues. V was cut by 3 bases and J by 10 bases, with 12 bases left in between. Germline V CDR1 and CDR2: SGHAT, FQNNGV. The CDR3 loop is CASSFGGIRAFF. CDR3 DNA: TGTGCCAGCAGCTTTGGCGGCATTCGAGCTTTCTTT. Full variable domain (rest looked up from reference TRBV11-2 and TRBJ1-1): EAGVAQSPRYKIIEKRQSVAFWCNPISGHATLYWYQQILGQGPKLLIQFQNNGVVDDSQLPKDRFSAERLKGVDSTLKIQPAKLEDSAVYLCASSFGGIRAFFGQGTRLTVV.

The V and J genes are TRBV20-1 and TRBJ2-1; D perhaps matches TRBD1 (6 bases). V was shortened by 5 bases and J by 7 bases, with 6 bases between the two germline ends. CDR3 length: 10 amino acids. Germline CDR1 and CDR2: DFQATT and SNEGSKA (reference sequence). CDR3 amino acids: CSAQGNEQFF. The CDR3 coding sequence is TGCAGTGCTCAGGGGAATGAGCAGTTCTTC.

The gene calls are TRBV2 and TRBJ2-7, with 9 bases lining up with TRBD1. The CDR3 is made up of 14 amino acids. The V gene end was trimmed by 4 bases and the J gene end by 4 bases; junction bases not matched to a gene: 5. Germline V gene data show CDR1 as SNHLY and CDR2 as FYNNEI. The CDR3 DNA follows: TGTGCCAGCAGTGGACAGGGGGGGAAGTACGAGCAGTACTTC. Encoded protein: CASSGQGGKYEQYF.

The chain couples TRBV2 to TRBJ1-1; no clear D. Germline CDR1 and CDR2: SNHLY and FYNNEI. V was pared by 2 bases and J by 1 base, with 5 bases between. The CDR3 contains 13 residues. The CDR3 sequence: CASSEWQNTEAFF. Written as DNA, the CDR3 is TGTGCCAGCAGTGAATGGCAGAACACTGAAGCTTTCTTT.

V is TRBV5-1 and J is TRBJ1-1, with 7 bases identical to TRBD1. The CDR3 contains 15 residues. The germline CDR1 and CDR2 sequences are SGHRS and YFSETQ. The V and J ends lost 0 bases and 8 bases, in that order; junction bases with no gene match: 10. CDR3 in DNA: TGCGCCAGCAGCTTGGTCTACCCAGGGGGTATGGAAGCTTTCTTT. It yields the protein CASSLVYPGGMEAFF.

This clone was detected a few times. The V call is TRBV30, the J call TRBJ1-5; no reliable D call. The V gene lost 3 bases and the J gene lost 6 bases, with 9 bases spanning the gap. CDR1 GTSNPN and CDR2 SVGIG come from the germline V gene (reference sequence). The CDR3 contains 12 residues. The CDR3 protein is CAWSDGTQPQHF. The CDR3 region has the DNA TGTGCCTGGAGCGATGGAACTCAGCCCCAGCATTTT.